The present TCR beta chain was sequenced within a study of Ad26.COV2.S vaccination and SARS-CoV-2 variants. Treatment specified: some 19 received Ad26.COV2.S at low or high dose, single or two shots; several received placebo; per-sample allocation not given. The investigators took samples on day 63 after the first vaccine or placebo injection. In the vaccine, an Ad26 vector expressed the SARS-CoV-2 spike of the Wuhan strain. This clone was counted a few times. Antigen: not known. Whole-study results and caveats: Post-vaccination breadth of spike-specific CD8+ and CD4+ T cell responses was reportedly substantial. TCR breadth and depth estimates may have understated total T cell responses. Those who received the vaccine showed greater spike-specific TCR breadth than those given placebo.

Assay used: immunoSEQ multiplex PCR; TCRdb lists only in-frame clones, some missing. The table lists 290,000 or so clones, around 87% of them singletons. The V gene's germline CDR1 is LNHDA and CDR2 SQIVND (reference sequence). The CDR3 covers 15 residues. Trimming took 4 bases from V and 0 from J, leaving 10 bases between them. Sequenced here: peripheral blood, sampled in a trial of Ad26.COV2.S vaccine versus placebo. The clonotype comes from a person between 18 and 65 years old who received the Ad26.COV2.S COVID-19 vaccine or a placebo. J is TRBJ1-5 and V is TRBV19; D remains unclear. DNA of the CDR3: TGTGCCAGTAGTACCCCCCTAATTAGCAATCAGCCCCAGCATTTT. Translated, it gives CASSTPLISNQPQHF.